Listed here are 24 T cell receptor beta chains from one sample, sequenced in a study of blood T cell repertoires in COVID-19. The table came from immunoSEQ multiplex PCR; TCRdb's copy has only in-frame clones and leaves some out. The sample lists 95,000 to 150,000 clones; less than 90% were seen once. Source material: PBMCs or T cells enriched from blood (not recorded which). These receptors were collected from a woman in her thirties who had recovered from COVID-19.

The V gene is TRBV6-5, the J gene TRBJ1-1, with unresolved D. Germline V CDR1 and CDR2: MNHEY, SVGAGI. The CDR3 extends over 12 amino acids. V was pared by 2 bases and J by 11 bases, with 12 bases between. CDR3 amino acids: CASSYEGIGAFF. The CDR3 nucleotides are TGTGCCAGCAGTTACGAGGGAATTGGGGCTTTCTTT.

This clone has just a few counts. The rearrangement joins TRBV30 to TRBJ1-5; 7 bases are shared with TRBD1. Germline V lookup: CDR1 GTSNPN, CDR2 SVGIG (reference sequence). There are 16 residues in the CDR3. J lost 6 bases, V lost 2 bases, and 13 bases had no gene match. The CDR3 region has the DNA TGTGCCTGGAGTACGATAGGCCAGGGGGGAACTCAGCCCCAGCATTTT. It codes for CAWSTIGQGGTQPQHF.

This clone was seen only once. This sequence joins TRBV4-3 and TRBJ1-2; possibly TRBD1 for D (5 bases). The CDR3 has 14 amino acids. Trimming stripped 3 bases from V and 4 bases from J, with 12 bases between. Germline V gene data show CDR1 as LGHNA and CDR2 as YSLEER. The CDR3 is CASSQVRASYGYTF. CDR3 sequence (DNA): TGCGCCAGCAGCCAGGTCAGGGCTTCCTATGGCTACACCTTC.

This clone was observed a handful of times. The genes are TRBV11-2 and TRBJ2-2; D is unclear. V was pared by 7 bases and J by 6 bases, with 15 bases between. The CDR3 contains 14 residues. CDR1 and CDR2 from the germline V gene are SGHAT and FQNNGV. This CDR3 reads CASTTHVGAGELFF. CDR3 nucleotide sequence: TGTGCCAGCACAACTCACGTCGGAGCCGGGGAGCTGTTTTTT.

The chain uses TRBV7-8 and TRBJ1-2; D is undetermined. CDR1 is SGHVS and CDR2 is FQNEAQ in the germline V gene. The CDR3 contains 15 residues. Between the trimmed V and J ends, which lost 0 bases and 2 bases, there was a span of 10 bases. In DNA form, the CDR3 reads TGTGCCAGCAGCTTAGCGCGGGGTAAAAACTATGGCTACACCTTC. It yields the protein CASSLARGKNYGYTF.

V and J are TRBV7-6 and TRBJ1-5, with unresolved D. The CDR3 sequence is 14 residues long. Trimming stripped 1 base from V and 5 bases from J, with 9 bases between. Per germline, CDR1 SGHVS and CDR2 FNYEAQ. Here the CDR3 reads CASSLGRDDQPQHF. CDR3 sequence (DNA): TGTGCCAGCAGCTTAGGGAGGGATGATCAGCCCCAGCATTTT.

The V gene is TRBV7-2, the J gene TRBJ2-2; D is possibly TRBD1 (5 bases). CDR1 and CDR2 (germline): SGHTA, FQGNSA. Trimming left V 0 bases short and J 1 base short, with 6 bases between. CDR3 length: 15 amino acids. CDR3 bases: TGTGCCAGCAGCTTAGCCGGACAGAACACCGGGGAGCTGTTTTTT. It encodes CASSLAGQNTGELFF.

The chain links TRBV7-8 to TRBJ1-5; D is perhaps TRBD1 (6 bases). With 4 bases removed from V and 2 bases from J, the gap between germline ends came to 9 bases. This CDR3 contains 14 residues. Per the germline V gene, CDR1 is SGHVS and CDR2 is FQNEAQ. The CDR3 coding sequence is TGTGCCAGCAGCTCCGGGACACGCAATCAGCCCCAGCATTTT. Encoded protein: CASSSGTRNQPQHF. Full variable domain (remainder filled in from reference TRBV7-8 and TRBJ1-5): GAGVSQSPRYKVAKRGQDVALRCDPISGHVSLFWYQQALGQGPEFLTYFQNEAQLDKSGLPSDRFFAERPEGSVSTLKIQRTQQEDSAVYLCASSSGTRNQPQHFGDGTRLSIL.

This sequence joins TRBV30 and TRBJ1-5; weak D call: TRBD1 (5 bases). V lost 3 bases, J lost 7 bases, and 13 bases lay in between. The CDR3 contains 13 residues. The germline CDR1 and CDR2 sequences are GTSNPN and SVGIG (reference sequence). CDR3 residues: CAWRAPGNQPQHF. CDR3 DNA: TGTGCCTGGAGGGCACCAGGGAACCAGCCCCAGCATTTT.

This clone has a handful of counts. The chain employs TRBV28 and TRBJ1-1, with 9 bases lining up with TRBD1. This CDR3 spans 15 amino acids. The germline V gene has CDR1 MDHEN and CDR2 SYDVKM. V gave up 5 bases and J gave up 5 bases; unmatched junction bases: 9. The CDR3 DNA reads TGTGCCAGCAGTCCACAGGGGGCAGGGAGGACTGAAGCTTTCTTT. Its translation is CASSPQGAGRTEAFF.

V usage is TRBV6-5 and J usage is TRBJ2-7; no firm D call. The V end was cut by 5 bases, the J end by 5 bases, with 13 bases between. The CDR3 has 13 residues. Looked up from germline, CDR1 is MNHEY and CDR2 is SVGAGI. CDR3 sequence (DNA): TGTGCCAGCAGTCTAAGTAGTCCCCACGAGCAGTACTTC. It codes for CASSLSSPHEQYF.

The V gene is TRBV27, the J gene TRBJ1-3; TRBD1 agrees at 8 bases. Trimming removed 5 bases from V and 3 bases from J; junction bases left unmatched: 12. Per germline, CDR1 MNHEY and CDR2 SMNVEV (reference sequence). The CDR3 length is 17 residues. The CDR3 sequence is CASSKLGTGGFGNTIYF. DNA for the CDR3: TGTGCCAGCAGTAAGCTCGGAACAGGGGGGTTTGGAAACACCATATATTTT.

The chain links TRBV5-1 to TRBJ2-7; D may be TRBD2 (6 bases). CDR1 and CDR2 (germline): SGHRS, YFSETQ. CDR3 length equals 14 residues. V was clipped by 2 bases and J by 1 base, with 10 bases between them. Here the CDR3 reads CASSFTGTSYEQYF. Written as DNA, the CDR3 is TGCGCCAGCAGCTTCACCGGGACTTCCTACGAGCAGTACTTC.

This rearrangement joins TRBV7-3 to TRBJ2-5; TRBD2 agrees at 10 bases. This CDR3 is built from 16 residues. In germline, CDR1 is SGHTA, CDR2 FQGTGA. With V trimmed by 2 bases and J by 4 bases, 7 bases remained unmatched. The CDR3 sequence is CASSLFPAGGRETQYF. CDR3 DNA sequence: TGTGCCAGCAGCTTATTTCCAGCGGGAGGGCGAGAGACCCAGTACTTC. Full variable domain (rest looked up from reference TRBV7-3 and TRBJ2-5): GAGVSQTPSNKVTEKGKYVELRCDPISGHTALYWYRQSLGQGPEFLIYFQGTGAADDSGLPNDRFFAVRPEGSVSTLKIQRTERGDSAVYLCASSLFPAGGRETQYFGPGTRLLVL.

This chain links TRBV7-3 with TRBJ2-5, with TRBD2 matching over 12 bases. With V trimmed by 5 bases and J by 7 bases, 5 bases remained unmatched. CDR1 is SGHTA, CDR2 FQGTGA, per germline. The CDR3 consists of 14 residues. The CDR3 DNA reads as TGTGCCAGCAGCGGGACTAGCGGGTACGGGACCCAGTACTTC. This sequence encodes CASSGTSGYGTQYF.

The table lists this clone with a few counts. CDR3 region: CASSVTTDEQFF. DNA for the CDR3: TGTGCCAGCAGCGTTACTACGGATGAGCAGTTCTTC. V gene TRBV7-9 combines with J gene TRBJ2-1; D remains unclear. The germline CDR1 and CDR2 sequences are SEHNR and FQNEAQ (reference sequence). V was clipped by 5 bases and J by 8 bases, with 10 bases between them. The CDR3 spans 12 residues.

The rearrangement joins TRBV19 to TRBJ2-7, with 8 bases that match TRBD1. There are 15 residues in the CDR3. Germline V gene data show CDR1 as LNHDA and CDR2 as SQIVND (reference sequence). The J segment lost 2 bases and the V segment lost 6 bases, leaving 9 bases of the junction unmatched. The CDR3 loop reads CASSPRTGLTYEQYF. For the CDR3, the DNA is TGTGCCAGTAGCCCCCGGACAGGGCTAACCTACGAGCAGTACTTC.

The CDR3 is CSVRGGLADSTDTQYF. CDR3 DNA: TGCAGCGTAAGAGGCGGGCTTGCCGACTCCACAGATACGCAGTATTTT. V and J are TRBV29-1 and TRBJ2-3; D is possibly TRBD2 (5 bases). CDR3 size: 16 residues. Trimming removed 6 bases from V and 2 bases from J, with 21 bases in between. The V gene's germline CDR1 is SQVTM and CDR2 ANQGSEA.

The chain is built from TRBV4-3 and TRBJ1-1, with 7 bases fitting TRBD1. Germline values: CDR1 LGHNA, CDR2 YSLEER. This CDR3 has 14 residues. Germline trimming cut 0 bases from V and 6 bases from J; bases unmatched to any gene: 4. The CDR3 DNA sequence: TGCGCCAGCAGCCAAGATCACAGGGGATCTGAAGCTTTCTTT. Its translation is CASSQDHRGSEAFF.

The CDR3 is CASSAARGGGTDTQYF. As DNA, the CDR3 is TGTGCCAGCAGTGCGGCAAGAGGGGGCGGTACAGATACGCAGTATTTT. The J gene is TRBJ2-3, the V gene TRBV6-4; TRBD1 matches at 7 bases. V lost 4 bases to trimming and J lost 3 bases; unmatched junction nucleotides: 10. Germline-derived CDR1 and CDR2 are MRHNA and SNTAGT. The CDR3 is made up of 16 amino acids.

The genes are TRBV6-5 and TRBJ1-1, with D hard to call. Germline values: CDR1 MNHEY, CDR2 SVGAGI. This CDR3 spans 12 amino acids. The ends were cut back, 2 bases at V and 5 bases at J, with 6 bases in the middle. DNA of the CDR3: TGTGCCAGCAGTTACAAACAGACTGAAGCTTTCTTT. This encodes CASSYKQTEAFF.

The gene calls are TRBV19 and TRBJ1-1; D uncertain. Germline-derived CDR1 and CDR2 are LNHDA and SQIVND (reference sequence). The CDR3 is made up of 13 amino acids. V was clipped by 8 bases and J by 1 base, with 11 bases between them. The CDR3 loop reads CASWGGTNTEAFF. CDR3 DNA sequence: TGTGCCAGTTGGGGAGGCACGAACACTGAAGCTTTCTTT.

The chain joins TRBV30 to TRBJ2-5; D might be TRBD2 (5 bases). The CDR3 runs to 11 residues. V lost 3 bases and J 10 bases, leaving 12 bases between the germline ends. The germline gives CDR1 GTSNPN, CDR2 SVGIG (reference sequence). The CDR3 here is CAWSVSRVQYF. CDR3 coding DNA: TGTGCCTGGAGCGTCTCGAGGGTCCAGTACTTC.

A few counts support this clone. This sequence joins TRBV28 and TRBJ1-5; 7 bases fit TRBD1. This CDR3 has 16 amino acids. Per germline, CDR1 MDHEN and CDR2 SYDVKM. V shed 7 bases, J shed 0 bases, and the junction held 9 bases outside the gene matches. Here the CDR3 reads CASTSRQGRSNQPQHF. Written as DNA, the CDR3 is TGTGCCAGCACTAGCCGACAGGGTCGTAGCAATCAGCCCCAGCATTTT.